The 20 T cell receptor beta chains listed next were all sequenced from one sample in a study of Ad26.COV2.S vaccination and SARS-CoV-2 variants. The treatment denotes: around 19 received Ad26.COV2.S at low or high dose, single or two shots; 5 received placebo; per-sample allocation not given. The samples date from day 63 after the first vaccine or placebo injection. The protocol was immunoSEQ multiplex PCR, while the TCRdb copy is restricted to in-frame clones and leaves out a portion. The sample has roughly 700,000 clones, around 90% seen once. Material: peripheral blood, obtained in a trial of Ad26.COV2.S vaccine versus placebo. The receptors were sampled from a person between 18 and 59 years old who received the Ad26.COV2.S COVID-19 vaccine or a placebo.

CDR3 amino acids: CASHPLRGDQPQHF. The DNA for the CDR3 is TGTGCCAGCCACCCCCTTAGGGGGGATCAGCCCCAGCATTTT. The V call is TRBV2, the J call TRBJ1-5; D might be TRBD1 (6 bases). Germline loops: CDR1 SNHLY, CDR2 FYNNEI. This CDR3 is built from 14 residues. The V end lost 8 bases, the J end lost 5 bases, and 16 bases lay between the germline ends.

The chain recombines TRBV2 with TRBJ2-5; no clear D gene. Germline CDR1 SNHLY, CDR2 FYNNEI. Trimming removed 0 bases from V and 2 bases from J, with 4 bases in between. The CDR3 runs to 13 residues. This chain's CDR3 is CASSEAPQETQYF. Written as DNA, the CDR3 is TGTGCCAGCAGTGAAGCGCCGCAAGAGACCCAGTACTTC.

The V and J genes are TRBV30 and TRBJ1-2; 10 positions agree with TRBD1. V was pared by 5 bases and J by 4 bases, with 1 base of the junction left unmatched. The germline CDR1 and CDR2 sequences are GTSNPN and SVGIG (reference sequence). This CDR3 has 12 amino acids. In DNA, the CDR3 is TGTGCCTGGTGGACAGGGGGCTATGGCTACACCTTC. It translates to CAWWTGGYGYTF.

The chain carries TRBV30 and TRBJ2-7, with 7 positions matching TRBD1. The germline CDR1 and CDR2 sequences are GTSNPN and SVGIG (reference sequence). Trimming at V came to 8 bases and at J to 1 base, leaving 5 bases not matched to a gene. The CDR3 covers 12 residues. The chain's CDR3 is CAGDRESYEQYF. The CDR3 nucleotides read TGTGCCGGGGACAGAGAATCCTACGAGCAGTACTTC. The variable domain in full, completed from reference TRBV30 and TRBJ2-7, reads SQTIHQWPATLVQPVGSPLSLECTVEGTSNPNLYWYRQAAGRGLQLLFYSVGIGQISSEVPQNLSASRPQDRQFILSSKKLLLSDSGFYLCAGDRESYEQYFGPGTRLTVT.

The CDR3 is CASSLVERGGELFF. In DNA form, the CDR3 reads TGTGCCAGCAGTTTAGTAGAGAGAGGCGGGGAGCTGTTTTTT. The chain joins TRBV27 to TRBJ2-2; D is unresolved. The V gene's germline CDR1 is MNHEY and CDR2 SMNVEV (reference sequence). Trimming left V 2 bases short and J 7 bases short, with 11 bases between. The CDR3 sequence is 14 residues long.

The gene calls are TRBV6-5 and TRBJ1-1, with a weak D call TRBD1 (5 bases). The CDR3 is made up of 14 amino acids. V shed 7 bases and J shed 4 bases, with 16 bases lying between them. Germline CDR1 reads MNHEY; CDR2 reads SVGAGI. The CDR3 bases are TGTGCCAGCATATTAGATGGGGGGAGCACTGAAGCTTTCTTT. It yields the protein CASILDGGSTEAFF.

This rearrangement joins TRBV7-9 to TRBJ2-7; D remains unclear. The CDR3 is 13 residues long. Germline CDR1 and CDR2: SEHNR and FQNEAQ (reference sequence). V gave up 5 bases and J gave up 7 bases, with 15 bases separating them. The CDR3 sequence: CASSLGVPREQYF. In DNA form, the CDR3 reads TGTGCCAGCAGCCTAGGAGTGCCGAGGGAGCAGTACTTC.

This clone was picked up one time. The V and J genes are TRBV11-2 and TRBJ1-6; D not certain. Trimming took 5 bases from V and 4 from J, leaving 12 bases between them. This CDR3 is built from 15 residues. Germline V CDR1 and CDR2: SGHAT, FQNNGV. The CDR3 sequence: CASSPNRGYNSPLHF. The CDR3 DNA follows: TGTGCCAGCAGCCCCAACCGCGGGTATAATTCACCCCTCCACTTT.

This rearrangement joins TRBV14 to TRBJ1-3; D call uncertain. Germline V CDR1 and CDR2: SGHDN, FVKESK. This CDR3 has 15 residues. V was shortened by 0 bases and J by 0 bases, with 6 bases between the two germline ends. For the CDR3, the DNA is TGTGCCAGCAGCCAAGACAGATACTCTGGAAACACCATATATTTT. Translating it yields CASSQDRYSGNTIYF. The full variable domain, with the rest looked up from reference TRBV14 and TRBJ1-3, is EAGVTQFPSHSVIEKGQTVTLRCDPISGHDNLYWYRRVMGKEIKFLLHFVKESKQDESGMPNNRFLAERTGGTYSTLKVQPAELEDSGVYFCASSQDRYSGNTIYFGEGSWLTVV.

The chain employs TRBV10-3 and TRBJ2-7, with TRBD1 matching 10 bases. Germline CDR1 ENHRY, CDR2 SYGVKD. The V and J ends lost 6 bases and 0 bases, in that order; junction bases with no gene match: 2. This CDR3 is built from 14 residues. CDR3 in amino acids: CAIRRDRGSYEQYF. The DNA for the CDR3 is TGTGCCATCAGAAGGGACAGGGGCTCCTACGAGCAGTACTTC.

This chain uses TRBV30 with TRBJ1-6; D gene ambiguous. V lost 1 base and J lost 6, with 4 bases in between. CDR1 GTSNPN and CDR2 SVGIG come from the germline V gene (reference sequence). This CDR3 spans 12 amino acids. CDR3 sequence: CAWSDTNSPLHF. For the CDR3, the DNA is TGTGCCTGGAGTGACACTAATTCACCCCTCCACTTT.

Regarding this clone: The sample carries other DNA sequences with the same CDR3. CDR3 nucleotides: TGTGCCACCAGGGGCTCTGGGGCCAACGTCCTGACTTTC. It codes for CATRGSGANVLTF. V gene TRBV15 combines with J gene TRBJ2-6; D is uncertain. The CDR3 is 13 residues long. Germline CDR1 is LNHNV and CDR2 is YYDKDF (reference sequence). With 6 bases removed from V and 0 bases from J, the gap between germline ends came to 3 bases.

This chain uses TRBV6-1 with TRBJ1-5; unclear D gene. Germline CDR1 is MNHNS and CDR2 is SASEGT. The CDR3 extends over 14 amino acids. With 2 bases removed from V and 5 bases from J, the gap between germline ends came to 10 bases. CDR3 DNA: TGTGCCAGCAGTGAAAGAGAACTTTATCAGCCCCAGCATTTT. Translated, it gives CASSERELYQPQHF.

As concerns this clone: The sample carries other DNA sequences with the same CDR3. The chain couples TRBV30 to TRBJ2-3, with D maybe TRBD2 (6 bases). Germline V gene lookup returns CDR1 GTSNPN and CDR2 SVGIG (reference sequence). There are 15 residues in the CDR3. V was trimmed by 0 bases and J by 1 base, leaving 11 bases between them. The CDR3 region is CAWSVLLAGTDTQYF. CDR3 nucleotides: TGTGCCTGGAGTGTACTATTAGCGGGCACAGATACGCAGTATTTT.

The rearrangement uses TRBV10-2 and TRBJ2-7; D may correspond to TRBD1 or TRBD2 (5 bases each). The V gene's germline CDR1 is WSHSY and CDR2 SAAADI. This CDR3 comprises 12 residues. V was trimmed by 8 bases and J by 6 bases, leaving 14 bases between them. Written as DNA, the CDR3 is TGCGCCAGCGCTCAGGGAGCATTCGAGCAGTACTTC. Translation gives CASAQGAFEQYF.

This chain links TRBV13 with TRBJ1-5, with TRBD1 matching 7 bases. The J segment lost 4 bases and the V segment lost 5 bases, leaving 5 bases of the junction unmatched. Per the germline V gene, CDR1 is PRHDT and CDR2 is FYEKMQ (reference sequence). This CDR3 has 14 residues. The chain's CDR3 is CASSRIQGNQPQHF. DNA for the CDR3: TGTGCCAGCAGCCGGATACAGGGGAATCAGCCCCAGCATTTT.

The genes are TRBV18 and TRBJ1-4, with 11 bases lining up with TRBD1. This CDR3 contains 14 residues. Germline CDR1 KGHSH, CDR2 LQKENI. V dropped 3 bases and J dropped 7; count of bases not matched to a gene: 1. In nucleotides, the CDR3 is TGTGCCAGCTCACCCGGGACAGGGGGTGAAAAACTGTTTTTT. The encoded protein is CASSPGTGGEKLFF.

The V and J genes are TRBV19 and TRBJ1-5; D is undetermined. Trimming shortened V by 2 bases and J by 11 bases, and 13 bases separated the two germline ends. This CDR3 spans 13 amino acids. Germline lookup yields CDR1 LNHDA and CDR2 SQIVND (reference sequence). Written as DNA, the CDR3 is TGTGCCAGTAGTATATTGAGTATCTCGTCCCAGCATTTT. The encoded protein is CASSILSISSQHF.

This clone appeared a single time. The chain links TRBV19 to TRBJ1-1; 10 bases match TRBD1. Looked up from germline, CDR1 is LNHDA and CDR2 is SQIVND (reference sequence). V lost 6 bases to trimming and J lost 4 bases; unmatched junction nucleotides: 8. The CDR3 is 15 amino acids. The CDR3 DNA sequence: TGTGCCAGTAGGACGGGACAGGGGATGGGCACTGAAGCTTTCTTT. Its translation is CASRTGQGMGTEAFF.

J is TRBJ2-2 and V is TRBV7-2, with D unclear. The CDR3 extends over 12 amino acids. V was cut by 9 bases and J by 7 bases, with 12 bases left in between. Germline V lookup: CDR1 SGHTA, CDR2 FQGNSA. CDR3 bases: TGTGCCAGTGCTATGAGAGACGGGGAGCTGTTTTTT. Translation gives CASAMRDGELFF.